This TCR beta chain was found in a study of post-analysis software for immune sequencing data. Findings and limits, study-wide: Included in a set of four or five TRBV segments more frequent in patients than controls were TRBV5-6, TRBV5-1 and TRBV20-1. F measure showed strong co-clustering of same-batch samples. Controls' normalized Chao1 diversity significantly exceeded that of multiple sclerosis patients.

V was shortened by 5 bases and J by 0 bases, with 13 bases between the two germline ends. The CDR3 sequence is 15 residues long. Germline assignment: CDR1 SGHTA and CDR2 FQGNSA. The library was made from cDNA and included unique molecular identifiers. T cells numbering roughly 0.95 to 10 million yielded roughly 0.5 million cDNA molecules. One entry per CDR3 protein, called by TCRdb with MiXCR from the PCR reads. Of hundreds of thousands of distinct CDR3 sequences in the sample, 25% to 30% were seen once. In the case of this clonotype: Its antigen is unknown.

The rearrangement uses TRBV7-2 and TRBJ2-5, with a possible D match to TRBD1 (6 bases). The receptor comes from a girl between 10 and 17 years old with multiple sclerosis. Sequenced sample: blood. The CDR3: CASSRPRGYQETQYF. The CDR3 DNA reads TGTGCCAGCAGCCGGCCGAGGGGGTACCAAGAGACCCAGTACTTC.